The source of this TCR beta chain is a study of control samples from healthy donors and cancer patients (TCRdb year 2020). On this clone: Its antigen remains undetermined. There are no base qualities to consult, and no much larger clone falls within one base.

To prepare the library, the immunoSEQ multiplex PCR assay was applied. The table was pulled from immuneACCESS by TCRdb, which kept in-frame rearrangements only. Such tables lose some clones; where checked, under half of the loss comes from unresolved V genes, and the rest has no known cause. The sample table lists about 130,000 clones, 85% to 95% of them with a count of one. 1.7% of the sample rests with the top ten. The sequence derives from a man aged 50 or older with head and neck cancer. Material: PBMCs.

Here the CDR3 is given as CAWSKGFGEKLFF. The bases are TGTGCCTGGAGTAAAGGGTTTGGTGAAAAACTGTTTTTT. This sequence uses TRBV30 and TRBJ1-4, with no reliable assignment of the D segment. The germline V gene encodes CDR1 GTSNPN and CDR2 SVGIG (reference sequence). The junction carries 11 bases between V and J, which are trimmed by 2 bases and 7 bases respectively. There are 13 amino acids in the CDR3, from cysteine to phenylalanine inclusive. This entry keeps only the CDR3 DNA: 39 bases, framed from base 1.